The 2 T cell receptor beta chains below were found in one sample sequenced in a study of blood T cell repertoires in COVID-19. Repertoires were generated with immunoSEQ multiplex PCR, while TCRdb's copy carries only in-frame clones and drops some. This sample has roughly 40,000 clones; roughly three quarters occur once, and the top ten carry approximately 9%. Sequencing was performed on peripheral blood. The origin of the receptors is an older man with active or convalescent COVID-19.

The chain combines TRBV5-5 with TRBJ1-2; D might be TRBD1 (5 bases). This CDR3 has 13 residues. Germline CDR1 reads SGHKS; CDR2 reads YYEKEE (reference sequence). Between the trimmed V and J ends, which lost 2 bases and 8 bases, there was a span of 13 bases. Here the CDR3 DNA reads TGTGCCAGCAGCTTCAGGGCTACCCCGGGCTACACCTTC. This gives the protein CASSFRATPGYTF. Full variable domain (remainder filled in from reference TRBV5-5 and TRBJ1-2): DAGVTQSPTHLIKTRGQQVTLRCSPISGHKSVSWYQQVLGQGPQFIFQYYEKEERGRGNFPDRFSARQFPNYSSELNVNALLLGDSALYLCASSFRATPGYTFGSGTRLTVV.

The J gene is TRBJ1-1, the V gene TRBV19; D might be TRBD1 (6 bases). From germline, CDR1 is LNHDA and CDR2 SQIVND (reference sequence). The CDR3 covers 15 residues. V gave up 5 bases and J gave up 1 base, with 14 bases separating them. CDR3 loop: CASSLQDRPNTEAFF. CDR3 nucleotide sequence: TGTGCCAGTAGTCTCCAAGACAGGCCGAACACTGAAGCTTTCTTT.